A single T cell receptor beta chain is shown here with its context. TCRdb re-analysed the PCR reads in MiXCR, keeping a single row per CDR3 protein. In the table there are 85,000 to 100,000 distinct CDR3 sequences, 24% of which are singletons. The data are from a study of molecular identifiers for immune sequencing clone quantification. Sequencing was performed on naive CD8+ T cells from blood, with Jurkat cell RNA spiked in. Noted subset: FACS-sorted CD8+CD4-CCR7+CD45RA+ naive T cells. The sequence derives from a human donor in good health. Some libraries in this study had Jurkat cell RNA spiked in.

CDR3 bases: TGCGCCAGCGGCCCAGGTCACAACAATGAGCAGTTCTTC. Its translation: CASGPGHNNEQFF. The gene calls are TRBV4-3 and TRBJ2-1; D gene unclear. Trimming took 8 bases from V and 5 from J, leaving 13 bases between them. Germline loops: CDR1 LGHNA, CDR2 YSLEER. There are 13 residues in the CDR3.